This TCR beta chain was documented in a study of early T cells in non-severe SARS-CoV-2 infection. The overall study: Sequencing used unsorted whole-blood bulk RNA, so chains lack pairing.

Each single cDNA molecule received a unique molecular identifier. MiXCR was run by TCRdb on the 5' RACE reads, yielding one entry per CDR3 protein. The sample contains about 26,000 distinct CDR3 sequences, 4.5% to 5.5% of which appear only once. This clonotype was seen repeatedly, ten times or more. Its antigen is currently unknown. The study, taken as a whole, reports: Using VDJdb, the matching emphasized anti-spike CD8 responses while missing private and CD4 specificities.

This TCR was sampled from an adult who was a healthcare worker with PCR-confirmed SARS-CoV-2 infection or an uninfected control (not recorded which). The material sequenced was whole blood.

CDR3 sequence: CASSQDRSTYNSPLHF. In DNA, the CDR3 is TGCGCCAGCAGCCAAGATCGGAGTACTTATAATTCACCCCTCCACTTT. This chain joins TRBV4-3 and TRBJ1-6; unclear D gene. CDR3 length equals 16 residues. Germline CDR1 is LGHNA and CDR2 is YSLEER. With 0 bases removed from V and 4 bases from J, the gap between germline ends came to 10 bases.